This T cell receptor (beta chain) was found in a study of vaccination and CD4 T cells after COVID-19. Study-wide background: The authors exposed cells to overlapping spike peptides derived from SARS-CoV-2, HCoV-NL63, HCoV-OC43 and HCoV-229E.

Treatment given: roughly 11-day PBMC culture with coronavirus spike peptide pools or control peptides (ViraFEST assay). First, ViraFEST expanded antigen-specific T cells with peptide pools, and next it sequenced the TCRs. At both days 3 and 7, half the medium was replaced with fresh IL-2 medium. Sequencing of DNA taken from cultured CD4+ T cells relied on the Oncomine TCR Beta short-read assay. Genomic DNA extraction was carried out from cultured CD4+ T cells. TCRdb processed the PCR reads anew with MiXCR; each CDR3 protein has one entry. Of some 11,000 distinct CDR3 sequences in the sample, approximately 63% were seen once. Germline V gene sequence: CDR1 GTSNPN, CDR2 SVGIG (reference sequence). The CDR3 is made up of 13 amino acids. V gave up 1 base and J gave up 2 bases, with 9 bases separating them. A note on this clonotype: Its antigen is as yet unknown.

The rearrangement uses TRBV30 and TRBJ2-7; weak D call: TRBD2 (5 bases). The sequencing sample was made of CD4+ T cells from blood, cultured in vitro. The clonotype was recovered from a human donor who had recovered from COVID-19. In nucleotides, the CDR3 is TGTGCCTGGAGTGGAGGGCCCCCCTACGAGCAGTACTTC. It specifies CAWSGGPPYEQYF.